Listed below are T cell receptor beta chains from one sample, sequenced in a study of T cell repertoires in cytomegalovirus infection. MiXCR, applied by TCRdb to the reads, yields one record per CDR3 protein. The table shows some 450,000 distinct CDR3 sequences, with around 32% occurring only once. Sequenced input: PBMCs. All receptors derive from a human donor in good health (CMV status not recorded). Some clones in this sample may be carry-over from other donors' samples. Each CDR3 is given with its conserved first and last residue. The order of the fields is clone size, D gene, J gene, V gene, CDR3 protein, CDR3 DNA. D genes are given only for firm matches. The size field is filled for only some rows; it gives once, few, many or a size class.

abundance: many
d_gene: TRBD1
j_gene: TRBJ1-2
v_gene: TRBV28
CDR3aa: CASSPTGQGFYGYTF
CDR3nt: TGTGCCAGCAGTCCAACCGGACAGGGGTTCTATGGCTACACCTTC

abundance: many
d_gene: TRBD1
j_gene: TRBJ1-6
v_gene: TRBV7-8
CDR3aa: CASSLGGQKRSYNSPLHF
CDR3nt: TGTGCCAGCAGCTTAGGGGGACAGAAAAGATCCTATAATTCACCCCTCCACTTT

abundance: NA
d_gene: NA
j_gene: TRBJ1-1
v_gene: TRBV2
CDR3aa: CAMQTFEAFF
CDR3nt: TGTGCCATGCAGACGTTTGAAGCTTTCTTT

abundance: few
d_gene: NA
j_gene: TRBJ2-3
v_gene: TRBV28
CDR3aa: CASSGDSNFGTQYF
CDR3nt: TGTGCCAGCAGTGGGGACTCCAACTTTGGTACGCAGTATTTT

abundance: many
d_gene: NA
j_gene: TRBJ1-1
v_gene: TRBV28
CDR3aa: CASLGGGVQAFF
CDR3nt: TGTGCCAGCCTCGGGGGGGGCGTTCAAGCTTTCTTT

abundance: NA
d_gene: NA
j_gene: TRBJ2-1
v_gene: TRBV7-2
CDR3aa: CASSPVVRGEQFF
CDR3nt: TGTGCCAGCAGCCCCGTGGTTAGGGGTGAGCAGTTCTTC

abundance: NA
d_gene: NA
j_gene: TRBJ1-1
v_gene: TRBV5-1
CDR3aa: CASSLESLRQGAEAFF
CDR3nt: TGCGCAAGCAGCTTGGAGTCGCTGAGGCAGGGCGCTGAAGCTTTCTTT

abundance: NA
d_gene: NA
j_gene: TRBJ1-1
v_gene: TRBV25-1
CDR3aa: CASSEWGKRGTEAFF
CDR3nt: TGTGCCAGCAGTGAATGGGGGAAAAGAGGCACTGAAGCTTTCTTT

abundance: many
d_gene: TRBD1
j_gene: TRBJ1-5
v_gene: TRBV6-1
CDR3aa: CASSNGQGLNQPQHF
CDR3nt: TGTGCCAGCAGTAACGGACAGGGCTTAAATCAGCCCCAGCATTTT

abundance: NA
d_gene: TRBD1
j_gene: TRBJ1-2
v_gene: TRBV10-1
CDR3aa: CATFRDRGSGYTF
CDR3nt: TGCGCCACCTTTCGGGACAGGGGCTCTGGCTACACCTTC

abundance: few
d_gene: TRBD1
j_gene: TRBJ2-5
v_gene: TRBV7-2
CDR3aa: CASRRQGLSLPQETQYF
CDR3nt: TGTGCCAGCAGGCGACAGGGCTTGAGCCTCCCGCAAGAGACCCAGTACTTC

abundance: NA
d_gene: NA
j_gene: TRBJ1-2
v_gene: TRBV27
CDR3aa: CASSSLIGAEGYTF
CDR3nt: TGTGCCAGCAGTTCCCTGATAGGGGCAGAAGGCTACACCTTC

abundance: NA
d_gene: TRBD1
j_gene: TRBJ2-7
v_gene: TRBV6-2/TRBV6-3
CDR3aa: CASRRDRVDEQYF
CDR3nt: TGTGCCAGCAGGAGGGACAGGGTCGACGAGCAGTACTTC

abundance: NA
d_gene: TRBD1
j_gene: TRBJ1-2
v_gene: TRBV7-9
CDR3aa: CASSAEGQPRGYGYNF
CDR3nt: TGTGCCAGCAGCGCTGAGGGACAGCCCAGGGGTTATGGCTACAACTTC

abundance: NA
d_gene: NA
j_gene: TRBJ2-7
v_gene: TRBV19
CDR3aa: CASSNPGSEQYF
CDR3nt: TGTGCCAGTAGCAACCCGGGTAGTGAGCAGTACTTC

abundance: NA
d_gene: NA
j_gene: TRBJ1-2
v_gene: TRBV10-3
CDR3aa: CAISDGENYGYPF
CDR3nt: TGTGCCATCAGTGACGGGGAGAACTATGGCTACCCCTTC

abundance: NA
d_gene: NA
j_gene: TRBJ2-1
v_gene: TRBV6-5
CDR3aa: CASSYPGASSYNEQFF
CDR3nt: TGTGCCAGCAGTTACCCGGGGGCAAGCTCCTACAATGAGCAGTTCTTC

abundance: many
d_gene: TRBD1
j_gene: TRBJ2-7
v_gene: TRBV11-2
CDR3aa: CASGQGSYEQYF
CDR3nt: TGTGCCAGTGGACAGGGTAGCTACGAGCAGTACTTC

abundance: few
d_gene: TRBD1
j_gene: TRBJ2-6
v_gene: TRBV19
CDR3aa: CASSIRKTGAGANVLTF
CDR3nt: TGTGCCAGTAGTATTCGTAAAACAGGGGCTGGGGCCAACGTCCTGACTTTC

abundance: NA
d_gene: NA
j_gene: TRBJ1-5
v_gene: TRBV7-6
CDR3aa: CASSWENNQPQHF
CDR3nt: TGTGCCAGCAGCTGGGAGAACAATCAGCCCCAGCATTTT

abundance: many
d_gene: NA
j_gene: TRBJ1-5
v_gene: TRBV7-2
CDR3aa: CASSLVGSNQPQHF
CDR3nt: TGTGCCAGCAGCTTAGTAGGAAGCAATCAGCCCCAGCATTTT

abundance: few
d_gene: NA
j_gene: TRBJ1-2
v_gene: TRBV29-1
CDR3aa: CSATTRFGYTF
CDR3nt: TGCAGCGCCACCACGAGGTTCGGCTACACCTTC

abundance: few
d_gene: NA
j_gene: TRBJ1-1
v_gene: TRBV30
CDR3aa: CAWSPSGFVNTEAFF
CDR3nt: TGTGCCTGGAGTCCTTCAGGGTTCGTGAACACTGAAGCTTTCTTT

abundance: few
d_gene: NA
j_gene: TRBJ2-2
v_gene: TRBV11-2
CDR3aa: CASSLEPGGELFF
CDR3nt: TGTGCCAGCAGCTTAGAACCCGGCGGGGAGCTGTTTTTT

abundance: few
d_gene: NA
j_gene: TRBJ1-1
v_gene: TRBV19
CDR3aa: CASSIASTEAFF
CDR3nt: TGTGCCAGTAGTATCGCTAGCACTGAAGCTTTCTTT

abundance: NA
d_gene: TRBD1
j_gene: TRBJ1-1
v_gene: TRBV19
CDR3aa: CASSDYDGTVEAFF
CDR3nt: TGTGCCAGTAGTGACTATGATGGGACAGTAGAAGCTTTCTTT

abundance: NA
d_gene: NA
j_gene: TRBJ2-1
v_gene: TRBV28
CDR3aa: CASSLLEGGSSDEQFF
CDR3nt: TGTGCCAGCAGTCTCCTTGAGGGTGGATCCTCCGATGAGCAGTTCTTC

abundance: NA
d_gene: NA
j_gene: TRBJ2-7
v_gene: TRBV6-1
CDR3aa: CASSEGQTLFHYEQYF
CDR3nt: TGTGCCAGCAGTGAAGGACAGACGTTATTCCACTACGAGCAGTACTTC

abundance: few
d_gene: TRBD2
j_gene: TRBJ2-3
v_gene: TRBV6-2/TRBV6-3
CDR3aa: CASSYPSGGSDTQYF
CDR3nt: TGTGCCAGCAGTTACCCTAGCGGGGGGTCAGATACGCAGTATTTT

abundance: NA
d_gene: TRBD1
j_gene: TRBJ2-3
v_gene: TRBV11-1
CDR3aa: CASSPTDRAADTQYF
CDR3nt: TGTGCCAGCAGTCCCACAGACAGGGCTGCAGATACGCAGTATTTT

abundance: NA
d_gene: NA
j_gene: TRBJ2-1
v_gene: TRBV10-2
CDR3aa: CASSEPGQPSYNEQFF
CDR3nt: TGCGCCAGCAGTGAGCCGGGACAACCCTCCTACAATGAGCAGTTCTTC

abundance: few
d_gene: NA
j_gene: TRBJ2-3
v_gene: TRBV7-3
CDR3aa: CASSLRPFSDSSTDTQYF
CDR3nt: TGTGCCAGCAGCTTAAGGCCATTCTCCGACTCTAGCACAGATACGCAGTATTTT

abundance: few
d_gene: NA
j_gene: TRBJ1-4
v_gene: TRBV6-6
CDR3aa: CASSEGGSAGLFF
CDR3nt: TGTGCCAGCAGTGAGGGGGGAAGCGCGGGGCTGTTTTTT

abundance: NA
d_gene: TRBD2
j_gene: TRBJ2-1
v_gene: TRBV19
CDR3aa: CASSRGGSYNEQFF
CDR3nt: TGTGCCAGTAGCCGGGGGGGCTCCTACAATGAGCAGTTCTTC

abundance: NA
d_gene: TRBD2
j_gene: TRBJ2-5
v_gene: TRBV27
CDR3aa: CASRPWTSGFRANETQYF
CDR3nt: TGTGCCAGCAGACCATGGACTAGCGGGTTCAGGGCCAATGAGACCCAGTACTTC

abundance: few
d_gene: NA
j_gene: TRBJ1-1
v_gene: TRBV6-2/TRBV6-3
CDR3aa: CASSRLAEAFF
CDR3nt: TGTGCCAGCAGCCGGCTGGCTGAAGCTTTCTTT

abundance: NA
d_gene: NA
j_gene: TRBJ1-5
v_gene: TRBV18
CDR3aa: CASTHTSNQPQHF
CDR3nt: TGTGCCAGCACCCACACGAGCAATCAGCCCCAGCATTTT

abundance: NA
d_gene: NA
j_gene: TRBJ2-7
v_gene: TRBV5-6
CDR3aa: CASSFQGQNHYEQYF
CDR3nt: TGTGCCAGCAGCTTCCAAGGACAGAATCACTACGAGCAGTACTTC

abundance: many
d_gene: NA
j_gene: TRBJ1-5
v_gene: TRBV12-3/TRBV12-4
CDR3aa: CASSLEGGPMGDQPQHF
CDR3nt: TGTGCCAGCAGTTTAGAGGGGGGCCCCATGGGGGATCAGCCCCAGCATTTT

abundance: few
d_gene: TRBD1
j_gene: TRBJ2-7
v_gene: TRBV6-6
CDR3aa: CASSFPGTVGEQYF
CDR3nt: TGTGCCAGCAGTTTTCCCGGGACAGTGGGCGAGCAGTACTTC

abundance: few
d_gene: TRBD1
j_gene: TRBJ1-6
v_gene: TRBV7-3
CDR3aa: CASSQGDRNSPLHF
CDR3nt: TGTGCCAGCAGCCAAGGGGACAGAAATTCACCCCTCCACTTT

abundance: NA
d_gene: TRBD2
j_gene: TRBJ2-1
v_gene: TRBV27
CDR3aa: CASSSSWTAGLAGGRKYNEQFF
CDR3nt: TGTGCCAGCAGTTCCTCCTGGACAGCAGGACTAGCGGGGGGCCGCAAATACAATGAGCAGTTCTTC

abundance: NA
d_gene: NA
j_gene: TRBJ2-3
v_gene: TRBV7-3
CDR3aa: CASSLNWGLTDTQYF
CDR3nt: TGTGCCAGCAGCTTAAATTGGGGGCTCACAGATACGCAGTATTTT